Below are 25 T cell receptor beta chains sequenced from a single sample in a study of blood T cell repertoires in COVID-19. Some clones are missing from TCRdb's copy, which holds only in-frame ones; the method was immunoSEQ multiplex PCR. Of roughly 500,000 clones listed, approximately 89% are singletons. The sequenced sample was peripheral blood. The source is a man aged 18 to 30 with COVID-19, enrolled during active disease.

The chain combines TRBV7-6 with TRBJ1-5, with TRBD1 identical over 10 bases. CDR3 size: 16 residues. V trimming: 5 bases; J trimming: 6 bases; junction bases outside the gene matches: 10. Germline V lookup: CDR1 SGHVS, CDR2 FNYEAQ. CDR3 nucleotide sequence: TGTGCCAGCAGCCCTTGGACAGGGGGGGGTATTCAGCCCCAGCATTTT. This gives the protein CASSPWTGGGIQPQHF. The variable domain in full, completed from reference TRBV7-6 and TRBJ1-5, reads GAGVSQSPRYKVTKRGQDVALRCDPISGHVSLYWYRQALGQGPEFLTYFNYEAQQDKSGLPNDRFSAERPEGSISTLTIQRTEQRDSAMYRCASSPWTGGGIQPQHFGDGTRLSIL.

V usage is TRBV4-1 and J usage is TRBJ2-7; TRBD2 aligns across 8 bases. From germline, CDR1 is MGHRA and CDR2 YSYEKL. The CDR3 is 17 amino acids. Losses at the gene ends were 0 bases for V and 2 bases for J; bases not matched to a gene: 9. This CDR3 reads CASSQDLTSGVAYEQYF. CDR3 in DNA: TGCGCCAGCAGCCAAGATTTAACTAGCGGAGTGGCCTACGAGCAGTACTTC.

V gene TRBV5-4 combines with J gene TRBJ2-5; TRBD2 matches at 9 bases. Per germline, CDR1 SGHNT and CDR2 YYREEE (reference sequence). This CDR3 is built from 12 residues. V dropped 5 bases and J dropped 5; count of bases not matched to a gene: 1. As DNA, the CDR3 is TGTGCCAGCAGGCGGGAGGGCGAGACCCAGTACTTC. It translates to CASRREGETQYF.

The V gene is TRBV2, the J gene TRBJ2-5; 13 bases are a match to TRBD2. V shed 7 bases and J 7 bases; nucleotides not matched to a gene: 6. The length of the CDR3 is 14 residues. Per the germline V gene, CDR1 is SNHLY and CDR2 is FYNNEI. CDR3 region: CASIGTSGVTTQYF. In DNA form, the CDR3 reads TGTGCCAGCATTGGGACTAGCGGGGTCACGACCCAGTACTTC.

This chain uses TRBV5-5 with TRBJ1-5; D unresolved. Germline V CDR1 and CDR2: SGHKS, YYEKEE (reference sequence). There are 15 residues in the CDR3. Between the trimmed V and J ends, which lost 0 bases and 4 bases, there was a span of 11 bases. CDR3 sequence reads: CASSLDWTLNQPQHF. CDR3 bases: TGTGCCAGCAGCTTGGATTGGACTCTAAATCAGCCCCAGCATTTT.

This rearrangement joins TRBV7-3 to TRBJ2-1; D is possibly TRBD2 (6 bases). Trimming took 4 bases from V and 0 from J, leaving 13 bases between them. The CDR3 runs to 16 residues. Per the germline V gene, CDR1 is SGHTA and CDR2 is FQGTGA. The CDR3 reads CASSYTTSRSYNEQFF. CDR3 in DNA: TGTGCCAGCAGCTACACCACTAGCCGCTCCTACAATGAGCAGTTCTTC.

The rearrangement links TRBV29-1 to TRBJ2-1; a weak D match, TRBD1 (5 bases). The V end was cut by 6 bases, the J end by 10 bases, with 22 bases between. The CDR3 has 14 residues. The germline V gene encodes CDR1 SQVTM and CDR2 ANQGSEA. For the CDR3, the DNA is TGCAGCGTGGGGCCGGCCCTCAGTAAATTAGAGCAGTTCTTC. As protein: CSVGPALSKLEQFF.

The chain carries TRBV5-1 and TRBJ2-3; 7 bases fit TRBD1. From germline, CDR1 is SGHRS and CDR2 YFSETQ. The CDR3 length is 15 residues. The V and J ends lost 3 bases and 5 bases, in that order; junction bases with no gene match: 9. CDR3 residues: CASSWARGFQDTQYF. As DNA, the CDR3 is TGCGCCAGCAGCTGGGCCAGGGGGTTTCAAGATACGCAGTATTTT.

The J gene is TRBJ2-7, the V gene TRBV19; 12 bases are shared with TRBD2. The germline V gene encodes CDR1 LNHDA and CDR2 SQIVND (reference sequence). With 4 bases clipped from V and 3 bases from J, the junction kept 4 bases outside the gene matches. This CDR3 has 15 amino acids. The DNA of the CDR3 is TGTGCCAGTAGTACGGGACTAGCGGGCGTCTACGAGCAGTACTTC. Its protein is CASSTGLAGVYEQYF.

CDR3 region: CASSLVKGGGNEQFF. The CDR3 DNA reads TGCGCCAGCAGCTTGGTAAAGGGAGGTGGGAATGAGCAGTTCTTC. The chain employs TRBV5-1 and TRBJ2-1; tentative D call: TRBD2 (6 bases). Germline loops: CDR1 SGHRS, CDR2 YFSETQ. The CDR3 has 15 residues. V dropped 0 bases and J dropped 7 bases, with 14 bases sitting between them.

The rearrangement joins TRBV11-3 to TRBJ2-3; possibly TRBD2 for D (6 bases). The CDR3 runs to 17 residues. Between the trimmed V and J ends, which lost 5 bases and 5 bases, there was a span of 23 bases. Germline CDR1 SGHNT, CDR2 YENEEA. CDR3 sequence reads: CASSPRPLAGKGDTQYF. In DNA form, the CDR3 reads TGTGCCAGCAGCCCTAGACCCCTCGCGGGGAAGGGAGATACGCAGTATTTT.

CDR3 protein: CASSSQGYNEQFF. In DNA, the CDR3 is TGTGCCAGCTCATCCCAGGGTTACAATGAGCAGTTCTTC. The genes are TRBV18 and TRBJ2-1; possible D gene TRBD1, 5 bases. The germline CDR1 and CDR2 sequences are KGHSH and LQKENI. V dropped 5 bases and J dropped 4 bases, with 9 bases sitting between them. The CDR3 loop spans 13 amino acids.

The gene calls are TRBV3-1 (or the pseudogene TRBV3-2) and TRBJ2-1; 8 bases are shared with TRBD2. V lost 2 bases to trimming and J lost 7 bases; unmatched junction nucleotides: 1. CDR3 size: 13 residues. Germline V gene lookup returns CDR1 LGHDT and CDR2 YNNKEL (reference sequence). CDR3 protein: CASSQRGGNEQFF. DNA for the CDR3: TGTGCCAGCAGCCAACGGGGGGGAAATGAGCAGTTCTTC.

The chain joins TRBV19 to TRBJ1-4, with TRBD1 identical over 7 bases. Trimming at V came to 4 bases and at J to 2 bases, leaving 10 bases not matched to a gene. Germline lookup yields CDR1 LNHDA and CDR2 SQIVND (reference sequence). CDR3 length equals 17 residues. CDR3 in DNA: TGTGCCAGTAGTACACAGGGGCGGAGGTCGACTAATGAAAAACTGTTTTTT. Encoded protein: CASSTQGRRSTNEKLFF.

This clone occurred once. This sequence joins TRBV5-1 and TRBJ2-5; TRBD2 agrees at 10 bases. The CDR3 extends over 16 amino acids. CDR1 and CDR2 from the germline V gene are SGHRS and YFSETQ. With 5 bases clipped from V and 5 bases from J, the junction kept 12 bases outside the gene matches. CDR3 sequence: CASRPLTAGGPETQYF. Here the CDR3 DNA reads TGCGCCAGCAGACCGCTAACAGCGGGGGGGCCCGAGACCCAGTACTTC. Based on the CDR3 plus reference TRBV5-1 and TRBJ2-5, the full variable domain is KAGVTQTPRYLIKTRGQQVTLSCSPISGHRSVSWYQQTPGQGLQFLFEYFSETQRNKGNFPGRFSGRQFSNSRSEMNVSTLELGDSALYLCASRPLTAGGPETQYFGPGTRLLVL.

This CDR3 reads CASSLSARLADTYEQYF. In nucleotides, the CDR3 is TGCGCCAGCAGCTTGAGTGCCCGACTAGCCGATACCTACGAGCAGTACTTC. J is TRBJ2-7 and V is TRBV5-1; 7 bases are a match to TRBD2. Germline-derived CDR1 and CDR2 are SGHRS and YFSETQ. J was trimmed by 2 bases and V by 1 base; bases with no gene match: 12. CDR3 length: 17 amino acids.

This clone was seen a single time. The CDR3 region is CASSTYRENYGYTF. The CDR3 DNA reads TGTGCCAGCAGCACGTACAGGGAAAACTATGGCTACACCTTC. This chain uses TRBV5-4 with TRBJ1-2; tentative D call: TRBD1 (6 bases). Germline CDR1 is SGHNT and CDR2 is YYREEE (reference sequence). The CDR3 covers 14 residues. Trimming stripped 4 bases from V and 2 bases from J, with 12 bases between.

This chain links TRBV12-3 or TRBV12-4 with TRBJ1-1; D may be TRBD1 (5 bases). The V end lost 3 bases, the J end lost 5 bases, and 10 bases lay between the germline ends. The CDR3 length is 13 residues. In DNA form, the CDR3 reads TGTGCCAGCAGTTTCGGGGGGGGGACTGAAGCTTTCTTT. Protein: CASSFGGGTEAFF.

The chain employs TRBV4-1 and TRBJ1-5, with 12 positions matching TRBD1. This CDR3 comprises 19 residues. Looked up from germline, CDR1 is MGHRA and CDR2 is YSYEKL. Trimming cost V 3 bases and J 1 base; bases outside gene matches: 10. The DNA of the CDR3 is TGCGCCAGCAGCCAGGGGCGGGGACAGGGGGCAATCAGCAATCAGCCCCAGCATTTT. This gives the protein CASSQGRGQGAISNQPQHF.

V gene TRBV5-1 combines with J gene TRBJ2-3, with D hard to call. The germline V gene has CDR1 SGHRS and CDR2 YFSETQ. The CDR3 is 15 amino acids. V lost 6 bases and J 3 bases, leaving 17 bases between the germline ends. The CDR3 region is CASKSSQVDTDTQYF. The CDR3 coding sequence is TGCGCCAGCAAGAGTTCGCAGGTCGATACAGATACGCAGTATTTT. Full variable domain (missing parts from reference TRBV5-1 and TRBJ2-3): KAGVTQTPRYLIKTRGQQVTLSCSPISGHRSVSWYQQTPGQGLQFLFEYFSETQRNKGNFPGRFSGRQFSNSRSEMNVSTLELGDSALYLCASKSSQVDTDTQYFGPGTRLTVL.

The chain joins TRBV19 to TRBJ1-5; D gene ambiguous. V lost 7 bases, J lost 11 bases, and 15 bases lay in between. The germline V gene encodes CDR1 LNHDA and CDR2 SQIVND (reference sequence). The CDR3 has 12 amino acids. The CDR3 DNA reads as TGTGCCAGTACCGGGATTGGTGAGTCCCAGCATTTT. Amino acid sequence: CASTGIGESQHF.

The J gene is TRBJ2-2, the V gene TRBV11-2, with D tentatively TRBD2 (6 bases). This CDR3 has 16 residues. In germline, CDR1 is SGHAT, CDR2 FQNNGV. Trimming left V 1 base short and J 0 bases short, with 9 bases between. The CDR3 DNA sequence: TGTGCCAGCAGCTTAGTGGGGAGGACGAACACCGGGGAGCTGTTTTTT. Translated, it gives CASSLVGRTNTGELFF.

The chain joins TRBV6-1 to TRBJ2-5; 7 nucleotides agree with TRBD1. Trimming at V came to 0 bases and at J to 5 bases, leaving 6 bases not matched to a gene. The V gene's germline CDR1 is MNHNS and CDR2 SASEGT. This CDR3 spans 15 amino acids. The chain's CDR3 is CASSEARQGFETQYF. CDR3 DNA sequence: TGTGCCAGCAGTGAAGCGCGACAGGGCTTCGAGACCCAGTACTTC.

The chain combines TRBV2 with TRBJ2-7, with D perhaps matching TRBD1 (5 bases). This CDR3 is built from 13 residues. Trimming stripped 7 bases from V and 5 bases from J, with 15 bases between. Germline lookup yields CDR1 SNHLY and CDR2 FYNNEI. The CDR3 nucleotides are TGTGCCAGCACGGCAGGGATGGGGAACGAGCAGTACTTC. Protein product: CASTAGMGNEQYF.

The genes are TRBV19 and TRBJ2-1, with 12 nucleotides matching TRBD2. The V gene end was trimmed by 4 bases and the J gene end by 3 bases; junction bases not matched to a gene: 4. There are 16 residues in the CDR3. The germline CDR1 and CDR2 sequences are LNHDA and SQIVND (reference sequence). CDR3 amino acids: CASSSGLAGIYNEQFF. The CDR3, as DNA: TGTGCCAGTAGTAGCGGACTAGCGGGGATCTACAATGAGCAGTTCTTC.